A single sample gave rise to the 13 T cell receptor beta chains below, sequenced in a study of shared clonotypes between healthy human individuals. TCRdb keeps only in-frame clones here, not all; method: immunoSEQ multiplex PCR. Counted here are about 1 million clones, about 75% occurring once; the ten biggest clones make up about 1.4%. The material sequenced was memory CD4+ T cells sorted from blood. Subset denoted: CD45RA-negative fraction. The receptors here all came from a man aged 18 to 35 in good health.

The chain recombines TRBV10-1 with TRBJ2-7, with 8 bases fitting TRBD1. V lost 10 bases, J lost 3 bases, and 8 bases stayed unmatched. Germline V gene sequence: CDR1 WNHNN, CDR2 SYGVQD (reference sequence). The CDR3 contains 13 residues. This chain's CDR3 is CATGQATIYEQYF. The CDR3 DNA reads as TGCGCCACGGGACAGGCGACGATCTACGAGCAGTACTTC.

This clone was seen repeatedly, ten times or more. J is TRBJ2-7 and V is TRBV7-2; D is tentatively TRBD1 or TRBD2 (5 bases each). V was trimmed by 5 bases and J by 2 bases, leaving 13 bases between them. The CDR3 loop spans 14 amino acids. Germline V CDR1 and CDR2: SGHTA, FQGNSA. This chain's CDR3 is CASSISQGPYEQYF. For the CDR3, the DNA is TGTGCCAGCAGCATTTCCCAGGGACCCTACGAGCAGTACTTC.

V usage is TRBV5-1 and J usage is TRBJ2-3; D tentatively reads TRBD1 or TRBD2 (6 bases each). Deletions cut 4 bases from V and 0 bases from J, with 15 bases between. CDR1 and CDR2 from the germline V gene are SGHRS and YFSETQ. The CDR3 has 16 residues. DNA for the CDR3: TGCGCCAGCAGCGTTGGGGGGCATACTAGCACAGATACGCAGTATTTT. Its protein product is CASSVGGHTSTDTQYF.

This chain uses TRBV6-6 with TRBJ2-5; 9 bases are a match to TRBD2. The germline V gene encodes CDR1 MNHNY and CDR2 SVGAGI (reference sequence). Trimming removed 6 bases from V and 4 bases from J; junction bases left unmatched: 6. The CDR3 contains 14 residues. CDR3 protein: CASRLRGGTETQYF. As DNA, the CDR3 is TGTGCCAGCAGGCTGCGGGGGGGGACAGAGACCCAGTACTTC.

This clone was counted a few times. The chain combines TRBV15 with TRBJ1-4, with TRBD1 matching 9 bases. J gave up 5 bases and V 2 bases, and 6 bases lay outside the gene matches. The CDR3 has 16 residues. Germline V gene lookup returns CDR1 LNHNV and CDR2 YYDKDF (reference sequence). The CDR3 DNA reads TGTGCCACCAGCAGATTGGGACAGGGCCAAAATGAAAAACTGTTTTTT. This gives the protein CATSRLGQGQNEKLFF.

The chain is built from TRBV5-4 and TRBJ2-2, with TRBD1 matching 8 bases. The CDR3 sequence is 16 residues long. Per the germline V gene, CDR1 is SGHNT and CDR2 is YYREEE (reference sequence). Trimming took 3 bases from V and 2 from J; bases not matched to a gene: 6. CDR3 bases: TGTGCCAGCAGCTCAGGGACAGGTGTTAACACCGGGGAGCTGTTTTTT. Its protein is CASSSGTGVNTGELFF.

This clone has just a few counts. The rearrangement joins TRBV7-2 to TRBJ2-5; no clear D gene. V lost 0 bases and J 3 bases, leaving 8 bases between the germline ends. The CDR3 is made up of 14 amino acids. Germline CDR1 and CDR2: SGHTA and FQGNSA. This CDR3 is CASSLAFGEETQYF. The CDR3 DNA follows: TGTGCCAGCAGCTTAGCTTTTGGGGAAGAGACCCAGTACTTC.

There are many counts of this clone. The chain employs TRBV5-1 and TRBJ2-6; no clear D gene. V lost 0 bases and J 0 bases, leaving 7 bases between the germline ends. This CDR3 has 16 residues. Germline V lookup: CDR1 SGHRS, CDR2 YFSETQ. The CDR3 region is CASSLVATSGANVLTF. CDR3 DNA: TGCGCCAGCAGCTTGGTTGCCACCTCTGGGGCCAACGTCCTGACTTTC.

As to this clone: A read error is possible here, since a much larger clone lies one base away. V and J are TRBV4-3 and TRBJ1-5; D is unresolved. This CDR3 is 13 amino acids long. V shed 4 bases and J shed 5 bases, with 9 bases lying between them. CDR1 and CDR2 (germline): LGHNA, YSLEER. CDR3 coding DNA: TGCGCCAGCAGCCCAGGACGGGATCAGCCCCAGCATTTT. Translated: CASSPGRDQPQHF.

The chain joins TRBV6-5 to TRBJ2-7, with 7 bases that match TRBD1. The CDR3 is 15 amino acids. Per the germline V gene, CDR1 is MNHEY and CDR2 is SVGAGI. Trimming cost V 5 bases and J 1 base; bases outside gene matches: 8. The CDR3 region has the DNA TGTGCCAGCAGTCGGGACAGCTTTGGTTCCTACGAGCAGTACTTC. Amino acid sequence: CASSRDSFGSYEQYF.

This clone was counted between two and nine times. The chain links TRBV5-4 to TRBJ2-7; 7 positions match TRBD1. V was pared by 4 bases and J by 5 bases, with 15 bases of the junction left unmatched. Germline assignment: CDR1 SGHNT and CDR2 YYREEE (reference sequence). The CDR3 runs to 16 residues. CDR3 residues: CASSPAVSTGINEQYF. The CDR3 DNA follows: TGTGCCAGCAGCCCGGCGGTTTCGACAGGGATCAACGAGCAGTACTTC.

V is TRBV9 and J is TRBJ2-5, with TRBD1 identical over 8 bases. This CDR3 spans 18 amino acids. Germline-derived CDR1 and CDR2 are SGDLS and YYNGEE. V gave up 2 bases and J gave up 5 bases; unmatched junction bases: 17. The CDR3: CASSVGQGASELWETQYF. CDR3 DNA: TGTGCCAGCAGCGTGGGGCAGGGGGCGTCTGAGCTATGGGAGACCCAGTACTTC.

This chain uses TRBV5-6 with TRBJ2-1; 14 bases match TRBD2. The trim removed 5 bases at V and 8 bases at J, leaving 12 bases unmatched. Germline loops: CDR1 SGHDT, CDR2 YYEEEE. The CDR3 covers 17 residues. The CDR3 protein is CASSAISGTSGRHEQFF. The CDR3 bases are TGTGCCAGCAGTGCAATATCCGGGACTAGCGGGAGACATGAGCAGTTCTTC.